The clone carrying this T cell receptor (beta chain) was detected only a few times. Its antigen is unidentified. Trimming cost V 6 bases and J 3 bases, with 14 bases left between them. In germline, CDR1 is LGHDT, CDR2 YNNKEL (reference sequence). This CDR3 contains 15 residues. The repertoire was sequenced with immunoSEQ multiplex PCR; TCRdb's copy has only in-frame clones and lacks some. The table has 92,000 or so clones, 80% to 90% seen once; the top ten hold around 1.6%. This sample was taken from a study of T cell responses to AZD1222 COVID-19 vaccine. Study-wide context: Second-dose timings of about 4 or about 12 weeks were pooled.

Findings and caveats of the study: Seropositive status at baseline applied to only six AZD1222 recipients. Repertoire collection took place solely once the T cell response had peaked. Receipt of two AZD1222 doses was followed by a rise in Spike-specific TCR breadth and depth.

The sequencing here drew on peripheral blood, taken on day 0 of AZD1222 vaccination. The chain employs TRBV3-1 (or the pseudogene TRBV3-2) and TRBJ1-4; D unclear. The receptor was isolated from an adult in good health. For the CDR3, the DNA is TGTGCCAGCAGTCGAAACCCTGGGGCTAATGAAAAACTGTTTTTT. Protein product: CASSRNPGANEKLFF.